These T cell receptor beta chains were read from a single sample in a study of identical twins. TCRdb passed the 5' RACE reads through MiXCR, listing each CDR3 protein once. The table shows around 680,000 distinct CDR3 sequences, with 8.6% occurring only once. This sample was also put to use in a study of yellow fever vaccine responses in identical twins.

Sequencing input: PBMCs. The receptors were gathered from a woman under 30 in good health. CDR3s include the opening cysteine and the closing phenylalanine or tryptophan. Each record gives: CDR3 length, J gene, clone size, V gene, D gene, CDR3 protein, CDR3 DNA. The D gene is left open where the match is weak. The size entry is marked missing in some rows and otherwise reads once, few, many or a size class.

length: 13
J: TRBJ2-3
size: many
V: TRBV5-1
D: -
CDR3: CASSWPGTDTQYF
DNA: TGCGCCAGCAGCTGGCCCGGCACAGATACGCAGTATTTT

length: 15
J: TRBJ2-2
size: -
V: TRBV10-3
D: -
CDR3: CAIRPANIGSGELFF
DNA: TGTGCCATCAGGCCGGCTAACATCGGGTCCGGGGAGCTGTTTTTT

length: 12
J: TRBJ2-2
size: few
V: TRBV20-1
D: -
CDR3: CSAAPAAGELFF
DNA: TGCAGTGCCGCGCCCGCGGCCGGGGAGCTGTTTTTT

length: 12
J: TRBJ2-5
size: many
V: TRBV9
D: -
CDR3: CASSVGSQTQYF
DNA: TGTGCCAGCAGCGTAGGGTCCCAGACCCAGTACTTC

length: 16
J: TRBJ2-3
size: few
V: TRBV21-1
D: -
CDR3: CASSAESGSRSDTQYF
DNA: TGTGCCAGCAGCGCAGAAAGCGGGAGTAGGTCAGATACGCAGTATTTT

length: 14
J: TRBJ2-1
size: -
V: TRBV10-3
D: TRBD2
CDR3: CAISGGLAGNEQFF
DNA: TGTGCCATCAGTGGGGGACTAGCGGGGAATGAGCAGTTCTTC

length: 12
J: TRBJ2-7
size: -
V: TRBV6-2/TRBV6-3
D: -
CDR3: CASTRKSHEQYF
DNA: TGTGCCAGCACCAGGAAGTCCCACGAGCAGTACTTC

length: 15
J: TRBJ2-3
size: few
V: TRBV7-2
D: TRBD2
CDR3: CASSRSGGHTDTQYF
DNA: TGTGCCAGCAGCCGAAGCGGGGGCCACACAGATACGCAGTATTTT

length: 16
J: TRBJ2-2
size: many
V: TRBV7-8
D: TRBD2
CDR3: CASSLGLAGVTGELFF
DNA: TGTGCCAGCAGCCTGGGACTAGCGGGAGTCACCGGGGAGCTGTTTTTT

length: 17
J: TRBJ2-4
size: -
V: TRBV24-1
D: TRBD1
CDR3: CATSDPGQDGAKNIQYF
DNA: TGTGCCACCAGTGACCCGGGACAGGACGGGGCCAAAAACATTCAGTACTTC

length: 16
J: TRBJ2-1
size: few
V: TRBV28
D: TRBD1
CDR3: CASPPAQGAAYNEQFF
DNA: TGTGCCAGCCCCCCCGCCCAGGGGGCGGCCTACAATGAGCAGTTCTTC

length: 13
J: TRBJ1-5
size: many
V: TRBV7-2
D: -
CDR3: CASSLDFSQPQHF
DNA: TGTGCCAGCAGCTTAGATTTCAGTCAGCCCCAGCATTTT

length: 15
J: TRBJ2-7
size: few
V: TRBV20-1
D: TRBD2
CDR3: CSGLAGERGTYEQYF
DNA: TGCAGTGGACTAGCGGGAGAAAGGGGAACCTACGAGCAGTACTTC

length: 14
J: TRBJ2-7
size: many
V: TRBV27
D: TRBD1
CDR3: CASSSSGQGYEQYF
DNA: TGTGCCAGCAGTTCCTCCGGACAGGGCTACGAGCAGTACTTC

length: 12
J: TRBJ2-5
size: few
V: TRBV20-1
D: -
CDR3: CSAILGGRTQYF
DNA: TGCAGTGCCATACTAGGGGGTCGGACCCAGTACTTC

length: 16
J: TRBJ1-1
size: few
V: TRBV5-1
D: -
CDR3: CASSTTPGLGFTEAFF
DNA: TGCGCCAGCAGCACCACTCCCGGCCTCGGGTTCACTGAAGCTTTCTTT

length: 16
J: TRBJ2-3
size: few
V: TRBV20-1
D: -
CDR3: CSASTLAAGSTDTQYF
DNA: TGCAGTGCTTCTACCCTCGCCGCGGGGAGCACAGATACGCAGTATTTT

length: 15
J: TRBJ2-4
size: many
V: TRBV5-8
D: -
CDR3: CASNPLWGSENIQYF
DNA: TGTGCCAGCAACCCCTTGTGGGGGTCGGAAAACATTCAGTACTTC

length: 15
J: TRBJ2-7
size: -
V: TRBV20-1
D: -
CDR3: CSARELQGPLGEQYF
DNA: TGCAGTGCTAGAGAACTACAGGGTCCCCTGGGCGAGCAGTACTTC

length: 14
J: TRBJ2-6
size: few
V: TRBV15
D: -
CDR3: CATSIGSGANVLTF
DNA: TGTGCCACCAGCATCGGGTCTGGGGCCAACGTCCTGACTTTC

length: 15
J: TRBJ2-7
size: few
V: TRBV10-1
D: TRBD1
CDR3: CASSELTGGYGEQYF
DNA: TGCGCCAGCAGTGAGCTGACAGGGGGCTATGGCGAGCAGTACTTC

length: 17
J: TRBJ2-3
size: -
V: TRBV7-3
D: TRBD1
CDR3: CASSFTPAGQGKDTQYF
DNA: TGTGCCAGCAGCTTTACCCCGGCGGGACAGGGGAAAGATACGCAGTATTTT

length: 17
J: TRBJ2-3
size: -
V: TRBV28
D: TRBD1
CDR3: CASSDQRGQGLADTQYF
DNA: TGTGCCAGCAGTGATCAGCGGGGACAGGGGTTGGCAGATACGCAGTATTTT

length: 15
J: TRBJ2-4
size: -
V: TRBV29-1
D: -
CDR3: CSVGSLGFPKNIQYF
DNA: TGCAGCGTTGGCTCCTTAGGTTTCCCCAAAAACATTCAGTACTTC

length: 15
J: TRBJ1-1
size: few
V: TRBV27
D: -
CDR3: CASSLFWDVNTEAFF
DNA: TGTGCCAGCAGCCTTTTTTGGGACGTCAACACTGAAGCTTTCTTT

length: 17
J: TRBJ2-3
size: many
V: TRBV5-1
D: TRBD1
CDR3: CASSLAAPGQGADTQYF
DNA: TGCGCCAGCAGCTTGGCGGCCCCGGGACAGGGGGCAGATACGCAGTATTTT

length: 11
J: TRBJ1-5
size: many
V: TRBV11-2
D: -
CDR3: CASSLTQPQHF
DNA: TGTGCCAGCAGCTTAACTCAGCCCCAGCATTTT

length: 14
J: TRBJ2-7
size: few
V: TRBV20-1
D: -
CDR3: CSASRGGKVYEQYF
DNA: TGCAGTGCTAGTCGCGGTGGCAAGGTTTACGAGCAGTACTTC